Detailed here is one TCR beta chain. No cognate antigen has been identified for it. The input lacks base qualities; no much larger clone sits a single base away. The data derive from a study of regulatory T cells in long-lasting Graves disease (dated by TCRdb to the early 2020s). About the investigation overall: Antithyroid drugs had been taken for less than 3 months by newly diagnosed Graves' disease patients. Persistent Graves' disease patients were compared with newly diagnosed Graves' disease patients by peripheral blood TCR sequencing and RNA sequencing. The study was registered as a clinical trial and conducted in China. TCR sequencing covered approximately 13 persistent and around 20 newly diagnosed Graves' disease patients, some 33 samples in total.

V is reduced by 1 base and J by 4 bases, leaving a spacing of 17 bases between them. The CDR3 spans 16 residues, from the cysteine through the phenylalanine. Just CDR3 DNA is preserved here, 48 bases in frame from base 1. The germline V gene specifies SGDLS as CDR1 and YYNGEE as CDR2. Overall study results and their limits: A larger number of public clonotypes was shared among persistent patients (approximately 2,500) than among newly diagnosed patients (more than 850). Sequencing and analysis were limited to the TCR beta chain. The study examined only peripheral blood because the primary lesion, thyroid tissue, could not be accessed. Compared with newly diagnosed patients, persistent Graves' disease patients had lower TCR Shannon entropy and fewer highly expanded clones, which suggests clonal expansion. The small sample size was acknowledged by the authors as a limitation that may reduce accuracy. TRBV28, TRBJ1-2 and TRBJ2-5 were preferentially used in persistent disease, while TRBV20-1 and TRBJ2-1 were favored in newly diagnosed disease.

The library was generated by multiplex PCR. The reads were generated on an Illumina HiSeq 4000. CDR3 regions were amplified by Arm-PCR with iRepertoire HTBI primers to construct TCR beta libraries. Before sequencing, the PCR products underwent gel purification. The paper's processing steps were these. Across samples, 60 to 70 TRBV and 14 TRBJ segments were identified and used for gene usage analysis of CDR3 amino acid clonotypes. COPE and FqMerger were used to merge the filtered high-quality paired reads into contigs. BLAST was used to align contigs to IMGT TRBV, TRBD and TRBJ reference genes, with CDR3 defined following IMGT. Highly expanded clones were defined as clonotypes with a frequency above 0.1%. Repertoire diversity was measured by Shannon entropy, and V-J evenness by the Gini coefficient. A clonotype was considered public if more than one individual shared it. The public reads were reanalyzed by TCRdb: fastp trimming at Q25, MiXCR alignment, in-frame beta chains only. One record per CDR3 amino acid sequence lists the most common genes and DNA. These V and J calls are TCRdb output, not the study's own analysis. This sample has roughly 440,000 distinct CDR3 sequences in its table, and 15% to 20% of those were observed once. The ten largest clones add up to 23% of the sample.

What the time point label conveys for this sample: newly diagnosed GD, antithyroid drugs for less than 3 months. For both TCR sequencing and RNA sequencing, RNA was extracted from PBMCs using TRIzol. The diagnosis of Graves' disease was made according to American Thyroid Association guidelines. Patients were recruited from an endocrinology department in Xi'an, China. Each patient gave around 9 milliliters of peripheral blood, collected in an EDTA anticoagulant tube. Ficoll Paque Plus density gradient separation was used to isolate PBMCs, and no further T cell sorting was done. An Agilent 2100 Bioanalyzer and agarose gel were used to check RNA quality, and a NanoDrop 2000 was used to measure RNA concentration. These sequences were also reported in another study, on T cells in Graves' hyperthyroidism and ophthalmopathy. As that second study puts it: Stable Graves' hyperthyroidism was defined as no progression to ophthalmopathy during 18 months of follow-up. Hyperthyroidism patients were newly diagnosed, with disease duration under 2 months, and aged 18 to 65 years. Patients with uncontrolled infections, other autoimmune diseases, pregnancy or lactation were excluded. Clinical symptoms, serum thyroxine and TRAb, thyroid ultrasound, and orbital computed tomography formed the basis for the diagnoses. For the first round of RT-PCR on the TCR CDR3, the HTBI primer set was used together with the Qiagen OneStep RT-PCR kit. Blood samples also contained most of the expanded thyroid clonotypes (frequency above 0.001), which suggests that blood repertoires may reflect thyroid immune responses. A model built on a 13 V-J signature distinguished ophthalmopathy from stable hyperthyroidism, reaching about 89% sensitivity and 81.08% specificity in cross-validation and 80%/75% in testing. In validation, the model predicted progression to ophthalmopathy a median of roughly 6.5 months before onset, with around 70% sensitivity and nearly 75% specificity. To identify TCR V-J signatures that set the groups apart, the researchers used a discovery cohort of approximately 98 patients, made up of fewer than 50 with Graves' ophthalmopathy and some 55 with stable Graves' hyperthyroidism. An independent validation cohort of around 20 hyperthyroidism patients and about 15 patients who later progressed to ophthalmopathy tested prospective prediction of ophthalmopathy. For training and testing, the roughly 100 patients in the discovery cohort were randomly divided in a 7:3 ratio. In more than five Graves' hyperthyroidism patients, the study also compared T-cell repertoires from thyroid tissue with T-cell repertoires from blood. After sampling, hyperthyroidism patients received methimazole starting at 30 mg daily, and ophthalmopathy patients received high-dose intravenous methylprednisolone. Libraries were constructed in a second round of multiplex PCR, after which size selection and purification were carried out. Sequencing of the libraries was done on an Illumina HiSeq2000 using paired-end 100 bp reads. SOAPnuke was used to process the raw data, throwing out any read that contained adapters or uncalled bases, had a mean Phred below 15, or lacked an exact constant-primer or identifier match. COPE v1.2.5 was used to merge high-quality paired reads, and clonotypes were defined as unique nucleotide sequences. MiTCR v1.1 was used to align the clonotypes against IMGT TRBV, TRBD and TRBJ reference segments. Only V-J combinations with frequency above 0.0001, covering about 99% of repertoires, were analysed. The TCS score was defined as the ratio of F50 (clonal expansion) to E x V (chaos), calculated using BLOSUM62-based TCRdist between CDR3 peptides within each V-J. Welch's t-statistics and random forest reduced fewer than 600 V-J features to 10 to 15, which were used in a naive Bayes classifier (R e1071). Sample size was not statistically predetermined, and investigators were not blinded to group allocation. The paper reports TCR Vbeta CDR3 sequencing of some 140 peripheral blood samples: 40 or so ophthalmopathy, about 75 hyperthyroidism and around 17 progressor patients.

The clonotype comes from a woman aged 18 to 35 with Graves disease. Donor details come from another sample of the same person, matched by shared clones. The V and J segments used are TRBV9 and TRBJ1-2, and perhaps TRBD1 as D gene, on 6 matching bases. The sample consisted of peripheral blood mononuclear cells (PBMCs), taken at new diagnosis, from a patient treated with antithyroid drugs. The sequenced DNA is TGTGCCAGCAGCGTACCATCTGCAGGGGACTTCTATGGCTACACCTTC. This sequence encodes CASSVPSAGDFYGYTF. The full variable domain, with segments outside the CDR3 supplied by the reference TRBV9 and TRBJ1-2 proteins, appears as DSGVTQTPKHLITATGQRVTLRCSPRSGDLSVYWYQQSLDQGLQFLIQYYNGEERAKGNILERFSAQQFPDLHSELNLSSLELGDSALYFCASSVPSAGDFYGYTFGSGTRLTVV.